This TCR beta chain is from a study of human T cells and chemical hapten exposure. Individual cDNA molecules in this library carried unique molecular identifiers. TCRdb reprocessed the RACE reads with MiXCR, giving one entry per CDR3 protein. The data contain fewer than 200,000 distinct CDR3 sequences, roughly 30% of them singletons. The V gene's germline CDR1 is MNHEY and CDR2 SVGEGT. With 2 bases removed from V and 6 bases from J, the gap between germline ends came to 12 bases. The CDR3 consists of 14 residues. Time point here: pre-sensitization, week 0. Treatment reported: therapeutic diphenylcyclopropenone sensitization with weekly scalp DPC. Investigators collected blood before applying each patch test.

Here the sequenced sample was whole blood, taken in connection with sensitization to the hapten diphenylcyclopropenone (DPC). The chain links TRBV6-2 or TRBV6-3 to TRBJ2-3; D tentatively reads TRBD1 or TRBD2 (6 bases each). This TCR came from a woman aged 25 to 39 with alopecia areata. Some clones in this sample may be carry-over from other donors' samples. CDR3 sequence (DNA): TGTGCCAGCAGTTACACTCAGGGGAGGGATACGCAGTATTTT. Its protein product is CASSYTQGRDTQYF.